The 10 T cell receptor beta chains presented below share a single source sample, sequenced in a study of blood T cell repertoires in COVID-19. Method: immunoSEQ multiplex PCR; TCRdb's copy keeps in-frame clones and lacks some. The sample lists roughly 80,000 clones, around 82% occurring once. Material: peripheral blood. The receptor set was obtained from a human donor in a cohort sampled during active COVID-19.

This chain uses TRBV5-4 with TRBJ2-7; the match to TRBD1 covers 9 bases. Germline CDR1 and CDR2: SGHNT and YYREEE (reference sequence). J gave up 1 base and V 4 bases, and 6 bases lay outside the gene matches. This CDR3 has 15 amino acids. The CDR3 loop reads CASSRNRGLSYEQYF. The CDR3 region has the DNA TGTGCCAGCAGCCGAAACAGGGGGCTTTCCTACGAGCAGTACTTC.

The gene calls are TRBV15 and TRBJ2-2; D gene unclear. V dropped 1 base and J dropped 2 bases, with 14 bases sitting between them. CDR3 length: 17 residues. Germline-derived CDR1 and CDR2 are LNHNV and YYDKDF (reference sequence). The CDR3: CATSRAPGRRNTGELFF. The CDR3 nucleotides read TGTGCCACCAGCAGAGCCCCAGGCAGAAGAAACACCGGGGAGCTGTTTTTT.

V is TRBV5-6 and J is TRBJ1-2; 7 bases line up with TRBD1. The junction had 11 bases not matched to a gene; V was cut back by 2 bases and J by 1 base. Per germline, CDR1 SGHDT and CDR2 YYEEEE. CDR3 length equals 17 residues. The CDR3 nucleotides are TGTGCCAGCAGCTTAGCAGGGGGAGAGGTGTATAACTATGGCTACACCTTC. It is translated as CASSLAGGEVYNYGYTF.

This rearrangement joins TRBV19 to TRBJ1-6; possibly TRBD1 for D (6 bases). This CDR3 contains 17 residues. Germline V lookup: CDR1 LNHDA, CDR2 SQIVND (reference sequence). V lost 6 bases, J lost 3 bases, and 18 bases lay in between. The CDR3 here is CASSTVPSGHYNSPLHF. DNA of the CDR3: TGTGCCAGTAGCACTGTTCCTTCGGGACACTATAATTCACCCCTCCACTTT.

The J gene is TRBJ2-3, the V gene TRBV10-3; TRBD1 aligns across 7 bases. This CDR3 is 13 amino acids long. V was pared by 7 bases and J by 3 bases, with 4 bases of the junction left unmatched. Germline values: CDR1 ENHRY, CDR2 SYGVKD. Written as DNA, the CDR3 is TGTGCCATCAACAGGGGTACGACAGATACGCAGTATTTT. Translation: CAINRGTTDTQYF.

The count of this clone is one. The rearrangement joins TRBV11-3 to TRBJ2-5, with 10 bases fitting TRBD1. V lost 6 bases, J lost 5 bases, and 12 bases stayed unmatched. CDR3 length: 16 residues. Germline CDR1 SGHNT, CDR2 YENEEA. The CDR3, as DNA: TGTGCCAGCAGTGAGAGAGCCGGGACAGGGGCCGAGACCCAGTACTTC. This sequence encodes CASSERAGTGAETQYF.

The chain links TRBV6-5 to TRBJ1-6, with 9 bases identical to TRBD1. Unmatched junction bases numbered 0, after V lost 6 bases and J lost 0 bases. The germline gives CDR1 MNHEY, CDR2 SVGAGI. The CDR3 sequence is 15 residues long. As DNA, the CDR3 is TGTGCCAGCAGGGACAGGGGCTCCTATAATTCACCCCTCCACTTT. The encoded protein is CASRDRGSYNSPLHF.

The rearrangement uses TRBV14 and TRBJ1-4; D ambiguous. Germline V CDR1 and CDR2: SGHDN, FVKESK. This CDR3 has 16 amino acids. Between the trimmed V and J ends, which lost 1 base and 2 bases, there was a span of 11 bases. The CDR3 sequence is CASSQVSGATNEKLFF. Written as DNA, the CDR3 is TGTGCCAGCAGCCAAGTGTCAGGCGCGACTAATGAAAAACTGTTTTTT.

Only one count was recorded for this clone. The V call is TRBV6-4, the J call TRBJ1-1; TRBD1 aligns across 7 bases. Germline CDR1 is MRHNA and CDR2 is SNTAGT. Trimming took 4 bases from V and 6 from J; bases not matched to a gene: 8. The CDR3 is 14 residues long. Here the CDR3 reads CASSAHRGSAEAFF. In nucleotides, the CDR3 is TGTGCCAGCAGTGCCCACAGGGGAAGCGCTGAAGCTTTCTTT.

CDR3 region: CASSPLDRGKNIQYF. CDR3 sequence (DNA): TGTGCCAGCTCCCCGTTGGATCGGGGCAAAAACATTCAGTACTTC. This chain uses TRBV18 with TRBJ2-4; D may be TRBD2 (5 bases). The CDR3 totals 15 residues. Germline V CDR1 and CDR2: KGHSH, LQKENI. V shed 6 bases and J shed 3 bases, with 15 bases lying between them.